Included here is one T cell receptor (beta chain) sequence, with context. The data were obtained in a study of blood T cell repertoires in COVID-19. Germline values: CDR1 KGHSH, CDR2 LQKENI. V gave up 3 bases and J gave up 1 base; unmatched junction bases: 6. The CDR3 is 16 amino acids. This table comes from immunoSEQ multiplex PCR, and its TCRdb copy is limited to in-frame clones, with some not included. The table records about 130,000 clones, roughly 90% of them present only once. The chain uses TRBV18 and TRBJ1-1, with TRBD1 matching over 9 bases. The TCR comes from a man between 45 and 60 years old who had recovered from COVID-19. Material for sequencing was PBMCs or T cells enriched from blood (not recorded which). CDR3 sequence (DNA): TGTGCCAGCTCACCTGGGACAGGGCCACGGAACACTGAAGCTTTCTTT. This gives the protein CASSPGTGPRNTEAFF.